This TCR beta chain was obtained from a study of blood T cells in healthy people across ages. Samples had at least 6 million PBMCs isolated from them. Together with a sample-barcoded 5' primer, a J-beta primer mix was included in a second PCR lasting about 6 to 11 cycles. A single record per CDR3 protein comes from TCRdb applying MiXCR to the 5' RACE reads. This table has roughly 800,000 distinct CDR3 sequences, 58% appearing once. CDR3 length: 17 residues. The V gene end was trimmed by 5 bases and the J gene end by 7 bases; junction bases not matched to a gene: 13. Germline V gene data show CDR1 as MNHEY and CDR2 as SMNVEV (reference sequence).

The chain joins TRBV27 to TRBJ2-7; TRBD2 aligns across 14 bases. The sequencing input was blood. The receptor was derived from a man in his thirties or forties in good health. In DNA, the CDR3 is TGTGCCAGCAGTCCCCGACTAGCGGGAGGGCCTGGGAATGAGCAGTACTTC. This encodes CASSPRLAGGPGNEQYF.